This T cell receptor (beta chain) was found in a study of CD8+CD57+ T cells in acquired aplastic anemia (dated by TCRdb to 2017 to 2018). For the wider study: Extracted DNA from sorted CD4+ and CD8+ cells averaged approximately 3 ug, ranging from about 0.17 to 27.4 ug.

Genomic DNA was used as template for profiling of TCR beta VDJ combinations and CDR3 sequences. An Illumina HiSeq 2000 was the platform used for TCR repertoire sequencing. The paper's processing steps were these. TRBV/TRBJ rearrangement plots, CDR3 size and DJ length profiles, and Simpson's diversity index were used to evaluate the repertoires. The most abundant DNA sequence in the deep sequencing data was taken as the immunodominant clone. CDR3 amino acid sequences were checked for sharing across subjects and were also compared against the VDJdb database and published repertoires. The public sequencing data were trimmed at Q25 with fastp and processed into clonotypes with MiXCR by TCRdb, which kept only in-frame beta chains. Each CDR3 protein gets just one entry, which takes the most common genes and DNA from the rows behind it. TCRdb's processing, not the study's, gives the V and J calls here. The sample records 200,000 or so distinct CDR3 sequences, 55% to 70% of which are singletons. The ten largest clones capture under 60% of the sample.

CDR3 length: 15 amino acids, cysteine to phenylalanine. Solely the CDR3 DNA is kept, with 45 bases framed from the first base. Reading the germline V gene (reference sequence) gives CDR1 DFQATT and CDR2 SNEGSKA. V is pruned by 0 bases and J by 4 bases, leaving 5 bases of the junction without a gene match. TCR repertoires of sorted CD4+ and CD8+ blood T cells from severe aplastic anemia patients and healthy subjects were deep-sequenced in the study. Ficoll-Paque density gradient centrifugation was used to isolate peripheral blood mononuclear cells. Before DNA extraction, CD4+ and CD8+ T cells were sorted by FACS or by magnetic beads. In the case of this clonotype: Its specific antigen is unknown. No quality values exist for individual bases; no much larger clone is one base distant.

What the authors observed across the whole study: Although roughly 30 CD8+ CDR3 sequences were shared by patients and controls, these sequences appeared highly expressed in patients and within the immunodominant clones of patients. No significant difference in CD8+ Simpson's diversity was found between patients and healthy controls (P=0.060).

The sequence joins TRBV20-1 to TRBJ1-2; TRBD1 fits 10 bases in the junction. The receptor comes from a human donor with severe aplastic anemia or a healthy control (not recorded which). Specimen: sorted CD4+, CD8+, or CD8+CD57+ T cells (not recorded which) from PBMCs. The base sequence is TGCAGTGCTAGAGATAGTCGGACAGGGGGCTATGGCTACACCTTC. The translation is CSARDSRTGGYGYTF.